The clone carrying this T cell receptor (beta chain) showed up just a few times. Its antigen is still unknown. This record belongs to a study of blood T cells in healthy people across ages. Germline V gene sequence: CDR1 SNHLY, CDR2 FYNNEI. The germline V and J ends were trimmed by 6 bases and 8 bases, with 16 bases remaining between them. The CDR3 loop spans 14 amino acids. Using a J-beta primer mix together with a sample-barcoded 5' primer, a second PCR was run for roughly 7 to 12 cycles. TCRdb re-analysed the 5' RACE reads in MiXCR, keeping a single row per CDR3 protein. The profile shows some 1.5 million distinct CDR3 sequences, roughly 30% of them singletons. Notes on the study in general: Because sorting was not performed, PBMCs prevented conclusive naive versus antigen-experienced comparison. TCR beta diversity was tightly associated with the proportion of naive T cells. Per-million-T-cell TCR beta diversity fell roughly linearly with age.

This clonotype originated in a woman in her thirties in good health. The genes are TRBV2 and TRBJ1-4; D remains unclear. Sequenced input: blood. CDR3 residues: CASSDAGLSEKLFF. The CDR3 bases are TGTGCCAGCAGCGACGCGGGTCTCTCGGAAAAACTGTTTTTT.